The next 16 T cell receptor beta chains were all read from a single sample in a study of OX40 agonist ivuxolimab in advanced cancers. Generated by immunoSEQ multiplex PCR, the TCRdb table keeps only in-frame clones and is missing some. The sample records tens of thousands of clones, roughly 80% being singletons. Here the sequenced sample was CD4+ or CD8+ T cells sorted from blood, taken in a trial of the OX40 agonist ivuxolimab. These TCRs come from an adult with an advanced solid tumor such as melanoma, head and neck, liver or kidney cancer.

This clone was found a few times. This chain joins TRBV28 and TRBJ1-1; 7 bases are a match to TRBD1. From germline, CDR1 is MDHEN and CDR2 SYDVKM. The CDR3 sequence is 14 residues long. V shed 5 bases, J shed 4 bases, and the junction held 7 bases outside the gene matches. The CDR3 coding sequence is TGTGCCAGCAGTCCACAGGGGCCGGCCACTGAAGCTTTCTTT. Encoded protein: CASSPQGPATEAFF.

J is TRBJ1-2 and V is TRBV5-4; 10 bases agree with TRBD1. The CDR3 is 15 amino acids. CDR1 and CDR2 from the germline V gene are SGHNT and YYREEE (reference sequence). The trim removed 4 bases at V and 7 bases at J, leaving 10 bases unmatched. The CDR3 bases are TGTGCCAGCAGCAGAGGACAGGGGGATTCTAGTGGCTACACCTTC. This encodes CASSRGQGDSSGYTF. The entire variable domain, with the rest obtained from reference TRBV5-4 and TRBJ1-2, is as follows: ETGVTQSPTHLIKTRGQQVTLRCSSQSGHNTVSWYQQALGQGPQFIFQYYREEENGRGNFPPRFSGLQFPNYSSELNVNALELDDSALYLCASSRGQGDSSGYTFGSGTRLTVV.

This clone was seen a few times. The genes are TRBV19 and TRBJ1-1, with D possibly being TRBD1 (5 bases). Trimming stripped 10 bases from V and 1 base from J, with 10 bases between. CDR3 size: 12 residues. Germline CDR1 LNHDA, CDR2 SQIVND (reference sequence). CDR3 protein: CATFDRNTEAFF. The CDR3 coding sequence is TGTGCCACCTTCGACAGGAACACTGAAGCTTTCTTT.

The J gene is TRBJ2-5, the V gene TRBV10-1; no clear D. Between the trimmed V and J ends, which lost 5 bases and 5 bases, there was a span of 12 bases. This CDR3 contains 13 residues. Germline values: CDR1 WNHNN, CDR2 SYGVQD (reference sequence). Here the CDR3 reads CASSSGPGETQYF. DNA of the CDR3: TGCGCCAGCAGTTCCGGGCCGGGCGAGACCCAGTACTTC.

J is TRBJ2-1 and V is TRBV19; D uncertain. CDR3 length: 14 residues. Germline V CDR1 and CDR2: LNHDA, SQIVND (reference sequence). The ends were cut back, 6 bases at V and 8 bases at J, with 17 bases in the middle. The CDR3 DNA reads as TGTGCCAGTAGCATGGGCGCCGCCTTCGATGAGCAGTTCTTC. The encoded protein is CASSMGAAFDEQFF. Together with reference TRBV19 and TRBJ2-1, the CDR3 gives the full variable domain: DGGITQSPKYLFRKEGQNVTLSCEQNLNHDAMYWYRQDPGQGLRLIYYSQIVNDFQKGDIAEGYSVSREKKESFPLTVTSAQKNPTAFYLCASSMGAAFDEQFFGPGTRLTVL.

The chain uses TRBV5-1 and TRBJ2-3, with a possible D match to TRBD1 (6 bases). The CDR3 runs to 15 residues. Germline CDR1 is SGHRS and CDR2 is YFSETQ. V was cut by 3 bases and J by 0 bases, with 11 bases left in between. CDR3: CASSYRDTSTDTQYF. As DNA, the CDR3 is TGCGCCAGCAGCTACCGGGACACGAGCACAGATACGCAGTATTTT.

The chain recombines TRBV6-6 with TRBJ1-1, with D maybe TRBD1 (6 bases). V shed 5 bases and J shed 4 bases, with 17 bases lying between them. The CDR3 covers 15 residues. The germline V gene encodes CDR1 MNHNY and CDR2 SVGAGI (reference sequence). The CDR3 DNA sequence: TGTGCCAGCAGTCAGGGGTCTCGCTACAGCACTGAAGCTTTCTTT. Residues: CASSQGSRYSTEAFF.

The rearrangement joins TRBV10-3 to TRBJ2-3; a weak D match, TRBD2 (7 bases). The germline gives CDR1 ENHRY, CDR2 SYGVKD. Deletions cut 6 bases from V and 3 bases from J, with 16 bases between. The CDR3 sequence is 15 residues long. The chain's CDR3 is CAIRGGAGVTDTQYF. CDR3 sequence (DNA): TGTGCCATCAGGGGAGGGGCAGGGGTAACAGATACGCAGTATTTT.

To note about this clone: Other DNA sequences of this sample code for an identical CDR3. V gene TRBV7-7 combines with J gene TRBJ2-3; 9 bases fit TRBD2. The CDR3 covers 16 residues. CDR1 is SSHAT, CDR2 FNYEAQ, per germline (reference sequence). The CDR3 is CASSLGPAGGGNTQYF. The DNA of the CDR3 is TGTGCTAGTAGCTTAGGTCCAGCGGGAGGAGGAAATACGCAGTATTTT.

The CDR3 DNA follows: TGTGCCAGCAGCTTCGACAGGCGCAATGAGCAGTTCTTC. Protein sequence: CASSFDRRNEQFF. This rearrangement joins TRBV7-6 to TRBJ2-1, with D possibly matching TRBD1 (6 bases). The ends were cut back, 3 bases at V and 6 bases at J, with 9 bases in the middle. The germline V gene has CDR1 SGHVS and CDR2 FNYEAQ. This CDR3 is built from 13 residues.

The rearrangement links TRBV9 to TRBJ1-6; no reliable D call. This CDR3 contains 13 residues. In germline, CDR1 is SGDLS, CDR2 YYNGEE. V was shortened by 0 bases and J by 11 bases, with 9 bases between the two germline ends. The CDR3 nucleotides are TGTGCCAGCAGCGTAGCCGGGGATCCACCCCTCCACTTT. It specifies CASSVAGDPPLHF.

The chain combines TRBV18 with TRBJ1-4; maybe TRBD1 (5 bases). The V gene lost 4 bases and the J gene lost 2 bases, with 11 bases spanning the gap. The CDR3 sequence is 15 residues long. Germline assignment: CDR1 KGHSH and CDR2 LQKENI. The CDR3 nucleotides read TGTGCCAGCTCACGGGCTGGGGGGACTAATGAAAAACTGTTTTTT. Protein product: CASSRAGGTNEKLFF. The full variable domain, in which reference TRBV18 and TRBJ1-4 provide the parts outside the CDR3, is NAGVMQNPRHLVRRRGQEARLRCSPMKGHSHVYWYRQLPEEGLKFMVYLQKENIIDESGMPKERFSAEFPKEGPSILRIQQVVRGDSAAYFCASSRAGGTNEKLFFGSGTQLSVL.

The chain links TRBV6-1 to TRBJ2-1, with 8 bases that match TRBD1. The CDR3 length is 12 residues. Looked up from germline, CDR1 is MNHNS and CDR2 is SASEGT. The junction had 4 bases not matched to a gene; V was cut back by 6 bases and J by 9 bases. The DNA of the CDR3 is TGTGCCAGCAGGACAGGGGCTCTTGAGCAGTTCTTC. It encodes CASRTGALEQFF.

The V and J genes are TRBV19 and TRBJ2-7; 12 nucleotides align to TRBD1. CDR1 and CDR2 (germline): LNHDA, SQIVND (reference sequence). The length of the CDR3 is 13 residues. V dropped 10 bases and J dropped 4; count of bases not matched to a gene: 5. The DNA of the CDR3 is TGTGCCACAGGGACAGGGGGCGCATACGAGCAGTACTTC. It is translated as CATGTGGAYEQYF.

This clone was found a few times. The rearrangement links TRBV5-4 to TRBJ2-1; 9 bases agree with TRBD1. The V and J ends lost 4 bases and 7 bases, in that order; junction bases with no gene match: 12. The germline V gene has CDR1 SGHNT and CDR2 YYREEE (reference sequence). The CDR3 consists of 16 residues. The CDR3 bases are TGTGCCAGCAGCCCGGCAGGGGACAGGGCTAGGAATGAGCAGTTCTTC. Translation: CASSPAGDRARNEQFF.

The chain couples TRBV28 to TRBJ2-7; D uncertain. The CDR3 extends over 13 amino acids. CDR1 is MDHEN, CDR2 SYDVKM, per germline. Trimming took off 2 bases at V and 0 bases at J, with 5 bases between the two ends. DNA for the CDR3: TGTGCCAGCAGTTTAAAAGTCTCCTACGAGCAGTACTTC. It is translated as CASSLKVSYEQYF.